One sample yielded the 24 T cell receptor beta chains listed below, sequenced in a study of blood T cell repertoires in COVID-19 (TCRdb year 2020). Library preparation used the immunoSEQ multiplex PCR assay. Sourced from immuneACCESS, this table was stored by TCRdb with only in-frame sequences that have V and J called. A share of the clones is absent; for the studies checked, an unresolved V gene accounts for under half, and the remainder has no known explanation. The sample contains about 100,000 clones, 65% to 90% of them found a single time. The ten largest clones add up to approximately 2.5% of the sample. Input material: PBMCs or T cells enriched from blood (not recorded which). The source of these receptors is a woman in her 50s who had recovered from COVID-19.

The V gene is TRBV12-3 or TRBV12-4, the J gene TRBJ1-1; D is ambiguous. V lost 2 bases and J 10 bases, leaving 14 bases between the germline ends. CDR3 length: 13 amino acids. The CDR3 sequence: CASSLPTLAVAFF. As DNA, the CDR3 is TGTGCCAGCAGTTTACCGACACTTGCTGTAGCTTTCTTT.

V usage is TRBV2 and J usage is TRBJ1-4; D gene ambiguous. The CDR3 has 11 residues. Germline CDR1 reads SNHLY; CDR2 reads FYNNEI. Trimming shortened V by 6 bases and J by 9 bases, and 8 bases separated the two germline ends. The CDR3 loop is CASSLAQKLFF. CDR3 bases: TGTGCCAGCAGCCTGGCTCAAAAACTGTTTTTT.

V is TRBV28 and J is TRBJ2-7, with 14 bases identical to TRBD2. The CDR3 has 15 amino acids. In germline, CDR1 is MDHEN, CDR2 SYDVKM. V shed 5 bases and J 6 bases; nucleotides not matched to a gene: 6. The DNA of the CDR3 is TGTGCCAGCAGTAAGGAGACTAGCGGGAGGGGCGAGCAGTACTTC. Translated, it gives CASSKETSGRGEQYF.

The chain combines TRBV10-3 with TRBJ2-6, with unresolved D. From germline, CDR1 is ENHRY and CDR2 SYGVKD. The CDR3 spans 17 residues. The V end was cut by 0 bases, the J end by 2 bases, with 11 bases between. The CDR3 loop reads CAISESGAGTGANVLTF. CDR3 in DNA: TGTGCCATCAGTGAGTCAGGCGCAGGTACTGGGGCCAACGTCCTGACTTTC.

This rearrangement joins TRBV28 to TRBJ1-1, with 10 bases lining up with TRBD1. Germline V CDR1 and CDR2: MDHEN, SYDVKM. There are 14 residues in the CDR3. V lost 7 bases to trimming and J lost 6 bases; unmatched junction nucleotides: 8. The CDR3: CASTPPGQGPEAFF. The CDR3 nucleotides read TGTGCCAGCACTCCTCCGGGACAGGGGCCTGAAGCTTTCTTT.

This clone was observed a handful of times. The chain combines TRBV2 with TRBJ2-5, with 7 bases matching TRBD1. The CDR3 contains 14 residues. Looked up from germline, CDR1 is SNHLY and CDR2 is FYNNEI. V was clipped by 5 bases and J by 1 base; unmatched bases: 4. For the CDR3, the DNA is TGTGCCAGCAGTCTCAACAGGGGCCAAGAGACCCAGTACTTC. Translation: CASSLNRGQETQYF.

V gene TRBV5-5 combines with J gene TRBJ1-5; 8 positions match TRBD1. V was clipped by 0 bases and J by 7 bases; unmatched bases: 6. This CDR3 is 15 amino acids long. The germline CDR1 and CDR2 sequences are SGHKS and YYEKEE (reference sequence). CDR3 sequence: CASSLGRGQEQPQHF. In nucleotides, the CDR3 is TGTGCCAGCAGCTTGGGCAGGGGGCAGGAGCAGCCCCAGCATTTT.

This chain uses TRBV7-9 with TRBJ1-1; no reliable D call. V was cut by 6 bases and J by 1 base, with 9 bases left in between. In germline, CDR1 is SEHNR, CDR2 FQNEAQ (reference sequence). The CDR3 sequence is 13 residues long. The CDR3 region is CASRHEGNTEAFF. The CDR3 DNA is TGTGCCAGCAGGCACGAGGGGAACACTGAAGCTTTCTTT.

This chain connects TRBV10-3 to TRBJ2-2, with 7 bases that match TRBD1. The CDR3 loop spans 15 amino acids. The germline V gene has CDR1 ENHRY and CDR2 SYGVKD. V lost 6 bases and J lost 0; bases outside the gene matches: 4. CDR3 sequence: CAISPGQPNTGELFF. The DNA for the CDR3 is TGTGCCATCAGCCCGGGACAGCCGAACACCGGGGAGCTGTTTTTT.

CDR3 nucleotide sequence: TGTGCCAGCAGTTTCAGGGGACCCTTGGATGGCTACACCTTC. This gives the protein CASSFRGPLDGYTF. This chain joins TRBV27 and TRBJ1-2, with D perhaps TRBD1 (6 bases). The CDR3 consists of 14 residues. The germline CDR1 and CDR2 sequences are MNHEY and SMNVEV (reference sequence). V was clipped by 3 bases and J by 6 bases, with 14 bases between them.

This clone showed up just once. This chain uses TRBV13 with TRBJ2-7, with TRBD1 identical over 10 bases. The V gene end was trimmed by 1 base and the J gene end by 3 bases; junction bases not matched to a gene: 3. CDR1 and CDR2 (germline): PRHDT, FYEKMQ (reference sequence). The CDR3 consists of 15 residues. The CDR3 reads CASSLAGQGFYEQYF. CDR3 sequence (DNA): TGTGCCAGCAGCTTAGCGGGACAGGGGTTCTACGAGCAGTACTTC.

V and J are TRBV27 and TRBJ2-3; tentatively, D is TRBD1 (6 bases). Germline assignment: CDR1 MNHEY and CDR2 SMNVEV (reference sequence). V lost 1 base to trimming and J lost 0 bases, with 14 bases between them. This CDR3 has 17 residues. The CDR3, as DNA: TGTGCCAGCAGTTTATTCCAAACAGGGAGTAGCACAGATACGCAGTATTTT. Amino acid sequence: CASSLFQTGSSTDTQYF.

About this clone itself: The junction departs from the called germline gene at one end, perhaps through a read error. The chain joins TRBV5-1 to TRBJ2-7, with D tentatively TRBD2 (7 bases). Germline-derived CDR1 and CDR2 are SGHRS and YFSETQ. The CDR3 sequence is 15 residues long. In DNA, the CDR3 is TGCGCCAGCAGCCCAGGGAGGGGGGGCTCCCACGAGCAGTACTTC. It yields the protein CASSPGRGGSHEQYF.

The chain links TRBV5-5 to TRBJ1-6; 10 nucleotides line up with TRBD1. V shed 4 bases and J 7 bases; nucleotides not matched to a gene: 11. The CDR3 length is 17 residues. Germline V gene lookup returns CDR1 SGHKS and CDR2 YYEKEE (reference sequence). CDR3 protein: CASSLTAGTGVNSPLHF. The CDR3 region has the DNA TGTGCCAGCAGCCTGACAGCCGGGACAGGGGTAAATTCACCCCTCCACTTT.

The chain recombines TRBV29-1 with TRBJ2-3; TRBD1 matches at 11 bases. Unmatched junction bases numbered 3, after V lost 1 base and J lost 6 bases. The CDR3 is 14 residues long. CDR1 and CDR2 (germline): SQVTM, ANQGSEA. The CDR3 DNA reads TGCAGCGTTGAAGGGGGACAGGGGGTGGATACGCAGTATTTT. Translated: CSVEGGQGVDTQYF.

This chain links TRBV28 with TRBJ2-1; a possible D gene is TRBD1 (6 bases). This CDR3 is 17 amino acids long. Germline-derived CDR1 and CDR2 are MDHEN and SYDVKM. V was trimmed by 5 bases and J by 6 bases, leaving 23 bases between them. The CDR3 loop is CASSPRGGHRGPNEQFF. CDR3 in DNA: TGTGCCAGCAGTCCCCGAGGGGGACACAGAGGGCCCAATGAGCAGTTCTTC.

V and J are TRBV28 and TRBJ1-4, with TRBD1 identical over 8 bases. The CDR3 totals 17 residues. The germline CDR1 and CDR2 sequences are MDHEN and SYDVKM. V gave up 8 bases and J gave up 6 bases; unmatched junction bases: 17. The CDR3 protein is CASRLQGARPSDEKLFF. The DNA for the CDR3 is TGTGCCAGCCGCTTGCAGGGGGCGCGGCCTTCGGATGAAAAACTGTTTTTT.

This chain links TRBV11-2 with TRBJ2-1; TRBD2 matches 9 bases. The germline V gene encodes CDR1 SGHAT and CDR2 FQNNGV. The CDR3 covers 16 residues. V gave up 5 bases and J gave up 7 bases; unmatched junction bases: 12. This CDR3 reads CASSLRGGRASNEQFF. CDR3 bases: TGTGCCAGCAGCCTCCGAGGCGGGAGGGCCTCGAATGAGCAGTTCTTC.

The gene calls are TRBV27 and TRBJ1-5, with 7 nucleotides matching TRBD1. Germline-derived CDR1 and CDR2 are MNHEY and SMNVEV (reference sequence). Losses at the gene ends were 7 bases for V and 0 bases for J; bases not matched to a gene: 12. This CDR3 is built from 17 residues. CDR3 amino acids: CASTPGPGQRSNQPQHF. The DNA of the CDR3 is TGTGCCAGCACTCCTGGCCCGGGACAGCGTAGCAATCAGCCCCAGCATTTT.

This clone showed up just a few times. Other DNA sequences within the sample encode an identical CDR3. The rearrangement joins TRBV6-5 to TRBJ2-7; 7 bases are shared with TRBD1. V lost 10 bases and J lost 2; bases outside the gene matches: 11. The V gene's germline CDR1 is MNHEY and CDR2 SVGAGI. The CDR3 has 14 residues. This CDR3 reads CAIRRQGSAYEQYF. The DNA for the CDR3 is TGTGCCATACGACGACAGGGATCCGCCTACGAGCAGTACTTC.

This rearrangement joins TRBV28 to TRBJ1-4, with no clear D. CDR1 and CDR2 (germline): MDHEN, SYDVKM. V was cut by 5 bases and J by 3 bases, with 13 bases left in between. The CDR3 runs 15 residues. CDR3 protein: CASSTQRVSNEKLFF. The CDR3 DNA sequence: TGTGCCAGCAGTACCCAGAGGGTCTCTAATGAAAAACTGTTTTTT.

The count of this clone is one. The V gene is TRBV19, the J gene TRBJ1-5; D is uncertain. V lost 5 bases, J lost 1 base, and 15 bases lay in between. The CDR3 spans 16 residues. Germline-derived CDR1 and CDR2 are LNHDA and SQIVND (reference sequence). The CDR3 loop reads CASSFQAGDSNQPQHF. DNA for the CDR3: TGTGCCAGTAGTTTCCAGGCAGGCGACAGCAATCAGCCCCAGCATTTT.

This clone was observed a few times. The J gene is TRBJ2-7, the V gene TRBV7-2; D unclear. The germline CDR1 and CDR2 sequences are SGHTA and FQGNSA. V was pared by 3 bases and J by 3 bases, with 12 bases between. The CDR3 loop spans 14 amino acids. CDR3 residues: CASSLGWANYEQYF. In nucleotides, the CDR3 is TGTGCCAGCAGCTTGGGCTGGGCTAACTACGAGCAGTACTTC.

This clone appeared once. This chain connects TRBV29-1 to TRBJ1-2; 8 nucleotides match TRBD1. CDR1 and CDR2 (germline): SQVTM, ANQGSEA. The length of the CDR3 is 11 residues. The ends lost 6 bases at V and 8 bases at J; junction bases unmatched: 5. The CDR3 spells CSVQTGEGYTF. The CDR3 DNA reads as TGCAGCGTCCAGACAGGGGAAGGCTACACCTTC. Using reference TRBV29-1 and TRBJ1-2 for the parts outside the CDR3, the full variable domain is SAVISQKPSRDICQRGTSLTIQCQVDSQVTMMFWYRQQPGQSLTLIATANQGSEATYESGFVIDKFPISRPNLTFSTLTVSNMSPEDSSIYLCSVQTGEGYTFGSGTRLTVV.